This T cell receptor beta chain was profiled in a study of technical replicates of blood from a few donors. Only in-frame clones appear in the TCRdb table, and some are missing; sequencing was by immunoSEQ multiplex PCR. The sample lists about 59,000 clones, over 85% seen once, with under 5.5% in the top ten. V gave up 2 bases and J gave up 5 bases, with 12 bases separating them. The CDR3 has 14 residues. CDR1 KGHSH and CDR2 LQKENI come from the germline V gene. The V and J genes are TRBV18 and TRBJ1-2; D is uncertain. Sequenced input: PBMCs. The clonotype was recovered from a human donor in good health. Some clones in this sample may be carry-over from other donors' samples. CDR3 nucleotides: TGTGCCAGCTCACCAGAATACACCCGTTATGGCTACACCTTC. Its translation: CASSPEYTRYGYTF.